This T cell receptor (beta chain) emerged from a study of Ad26.COV2.S vaccination and SARS-CoV-2 variants. Sequencing was performed with immunoSEQ multiplex PCR; in TCRdb, only in-frame clones are kept and a portion is missing. The sample includes around 170,000 clones, around 88% of them seen just once. The germline V gene encodes CDR1 SGHDN and CDR2 FVKESK. The V end lost 0 bases, the J end lost 5 bases, and 16 bases lay between the germline ends. The CDR3 contains 16 residues. The study's findings and limits: Whether participants received vaccine or placebo, their non-spike TCR breadth was similar. Higher spike-specific TCR breadth was found in vaccine recipients than in placebo recipients.

Only one count was recorded for this clone. What it binds is not known. The source material was peripheral blood, sampled after recovery from COVID-19. The clonotype originates from a human donor who had recovered from COVID-19. J is TRBJ1-2 and V is TRBV14, with unresolved D. The CDR3 loop is CASSQDRTPTEYGYTF. The CDR3 nucleotides are TGTGCCAGCAGCCAAGATCGGACCCCTACTGAGTATGGCTACACCTTC.